Here is one T cell receptor (beta chain) with its context. Its recognized antigen is unknown. Base qualities are not provided; no much larger clone lies one nucleotide away. The protocol used for the library was the immunoSEQ multiplex PCR assay. This immuneACCESS table, as held by TCRdb, lists in-frame sequences with V and J called but not all clones. Of the missing ones, under half trace to an unresolved V gene in checked studies; the others have no known cause. This sample holds tens of thousands of clones; roughly 96% were observed only once. Approximately 0.26% of the sample is in the top ten clones. These data belong to a study of technical replicates of blood from several donors (dated by TCRdb to about 2017). Including cysteine and phenylalanine, the CDR3 has 14 amino acids. Just CDR3 DNA is preserved here, 42 bases in frame from base 1. Relative to germline, V is missing 0 bases and J is missing 6 bases, with 5 bases of the junction outside any gene match. CDR1 is given as SGHRS and CDR2 as YFSETQ, both from the germline V gene.

The V and J segments used are TRBV5-1 and TRBJ2-7, and 8 bases in between align with TRBD2. Material: T cells isolated from PBMCs. This TCR was recovered from a human donor in good health. The nucleotide sequence reads TGCGCCAGCAGCTTGGCGGGAGGGCTGTCCGAGCAGTACTTC. Translated, it reads CASSLAGGLSEQYF.